The sample holds one count of the clone carrying this T cell receptor (beta chain). What it binds is unknown. The method was immunoSEQ multiplex PCR; TCRdb's version includes in-frame clones alone and lacks a portion of them. The profile shows about 88,000 clones, 94% of them singletons. The sample belongs to a study of graft-versus-host responses after intestinal transplantation. Findings of the study overall: Association was observed between peak circulating GvH clone levels and early post-transplant HvG declines.

This CDR3 has 15 residues. Trimming shortened V by 1 base and J by 6 bases, and 13 bases separated the two germline ends. CDR1 and CDR2 (germline): SGHTA, FQGNSA. Sequences were derived from unstimulated CD4+ T cells sorted from spleen or lymph node cells, sampled before transplant. The sequence was collected from a human donor who was the organ donor for an intestinal transplant. The rearrangement joins TRBV7-2 to TRBJ2-1, with D possibly being TRBD2 (7 bases). CDR3 amino acids: CASSLGGGGSNEQFF. The CDR3 coding sequence is TGTGCCAGCAGCTTAGGGGGGGGCGGTAGCAATGAGCAGTTCTTC.